A selection of T cell receptor beta chains follows, all from one sample in a study of blood T cells in healthy people across ages. TCRdb redid the calling of the 5' RACE reads with MiXCR, one entry per CDR3 protein. This table holds about 650,000 distinct CDR3 sequences, approximately 29% found once. Sequencing was performed on blood. Every receptor here comes from a woman aged 80 or over in good health. CDR3s include the opening cysteine and the closing phenylalanine or tryptophan. D genes are given only for firm matches. Where a row states a size, it is once, few, many or the class of an expanded clone; other rows omit it.

NA,TRBJ2-1,TRBV9,many,TGTGCCAGCAGCGTTGACAGGCAGGGGTACAATGAGCAGTTCTTC,CASSVDRQGYNEQFF
NA,TRBJ2-1,TRBV12-3/TRBV12-4,few,TGTGCCAGCAACCTCGGGACTTTCAATGAGCAGTTCTTC,CASNLGTFNEQFF
NA,TRBJ2-1,TRBV7-6,NA,TGTGCCAGCAGCCCCTCGGGGCCTGGGAATGAGCAGTTCTTC,CASSPSGPGNEQFF
NA,TRBJ2-6,TRBV2,NA,TGTGCCAGCATTTCGGGGTCTGGGGCCAACGTCCGGACTTTC,CASISGSGANVRTF
NA,TRBJ2-3,TRBV12-3/TRBV12-4,NA,TGTGCCAGCATCCTCGGGGCGGTGGGAACAGATACGCAATATTTT,CASILGAVGTDTQYF
NA,TRBJ2-3,TRBV5-6,NA,TGTGCCAGCAGCTTCGGCTACACAGATACGCAGTATTTT,CASSFGYTDTQYF
NA,TRBJ1-2,TRBV20-1,NA,TGCAGTGCTAGAGATCCGAGTCCCCCCTATGGCTACACCTTC,CSARDPSPPYGYTF
TRBD1,TRBJ1-1,TRBV5-1,few,TGCGCCAGCAGCTTGGGGGACAGGGTAATGAACACTGAAGCTTTCTTT,CASSLGDRVMNTEAFF
NA,TRBJ2-1,TRBV12-3/TRBV12-4,many,TGTGCCAGCAGCAGAGACAGAAAGCAGTTCTTC,CASSRDRKQFF
NA,TRBJ2-1,TRBV18,many,TGTGCCAGCTCACCACGTCTCAGGAGCAATGAGCAGTTCTTC,CASSPRLRSNEQFF
TRBD1,TRBJ2-7,TRBV7-9,NA,TGTGCCAGCAGCTCCCAGACAGGGGGCGAGCAGTACTTC,CASSSQTGGEQYF
NA,TRBJ2-5,TRBV20-1,once,TGCAGTGCTAGGCCCTTCACTGGCGGAGGGGCCCAAGAGACCCAGTACTTC,CSARPFTGGGAQETQYF